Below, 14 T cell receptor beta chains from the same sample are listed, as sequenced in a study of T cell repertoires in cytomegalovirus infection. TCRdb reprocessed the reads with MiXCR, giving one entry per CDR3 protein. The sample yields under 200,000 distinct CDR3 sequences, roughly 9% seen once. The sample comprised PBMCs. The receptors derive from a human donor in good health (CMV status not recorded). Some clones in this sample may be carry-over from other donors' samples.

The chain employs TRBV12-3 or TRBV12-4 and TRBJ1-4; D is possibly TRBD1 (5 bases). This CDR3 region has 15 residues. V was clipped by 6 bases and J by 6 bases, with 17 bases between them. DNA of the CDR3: TGTGCCAGCAGCCGCGATGGGGGTTCTGATGAAAAACTGTTTTTT. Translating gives CASSRDGGSDEKLFF.

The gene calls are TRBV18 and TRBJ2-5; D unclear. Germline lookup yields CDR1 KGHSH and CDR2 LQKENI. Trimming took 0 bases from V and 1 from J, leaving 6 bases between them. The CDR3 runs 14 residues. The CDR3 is CASSPPTTQETQYF. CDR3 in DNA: TGTGCCAGCTCACCACCCACCACCCAAGAGACCCAGTACTTC.

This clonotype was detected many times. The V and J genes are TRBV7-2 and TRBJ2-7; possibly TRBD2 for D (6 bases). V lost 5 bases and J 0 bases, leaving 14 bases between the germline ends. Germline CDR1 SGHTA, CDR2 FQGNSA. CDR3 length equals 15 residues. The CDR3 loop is CASSVSRGSSYEQYF. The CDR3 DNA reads TGTGCCAGCAGCGTCTCTCGGGGGAGCTCCTACGAGCAGTACTTC.

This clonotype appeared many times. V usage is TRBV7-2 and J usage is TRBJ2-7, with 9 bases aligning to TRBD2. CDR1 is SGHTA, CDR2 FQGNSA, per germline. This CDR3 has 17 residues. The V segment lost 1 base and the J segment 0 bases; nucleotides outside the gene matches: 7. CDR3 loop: CASSLGLAGPFSYEQYF. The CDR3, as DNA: TGTGCCAGCAGCTTAGGTCTAGCGGGGCCGTTCTCCTACGAGCAGTACTTC.

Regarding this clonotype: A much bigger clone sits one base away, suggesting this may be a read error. This chain's CDR3 is CASSLVRMDGSTEAYF. DNA for the CDR3: TGTGCCAGCAGTTTAGTGAGGATGGATGGGAGCACTGAAGCTTACTTT. This chain uses TRBV12-3 or TRBV12-4 with TRBJ1-1; D unresolved. This CDR3 region has 16 residues.

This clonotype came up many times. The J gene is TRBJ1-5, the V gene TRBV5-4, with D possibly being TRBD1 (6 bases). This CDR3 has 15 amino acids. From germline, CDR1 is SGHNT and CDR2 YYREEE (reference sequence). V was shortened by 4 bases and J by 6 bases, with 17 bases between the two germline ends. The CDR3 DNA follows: TGTGCCAGCAGCAGGGGGGGGGACAAGGGTCAGCCCCAGCATTTT. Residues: CASSRGGDKGQPQHF.

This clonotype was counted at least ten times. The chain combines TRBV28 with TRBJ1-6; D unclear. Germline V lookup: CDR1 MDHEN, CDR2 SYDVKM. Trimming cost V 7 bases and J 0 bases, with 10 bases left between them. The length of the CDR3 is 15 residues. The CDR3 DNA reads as TGTGCCAGCAAGAGGCAAAGCTCCTATAATTCACCCCTCCACTTT. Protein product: CASKRQSSYNSPLHF.

The CDR3 sequence is CSVSRETNYGYTF. The DNA of the CDR3 is TGCAGCGTTAGCAGAGAAACTAACTATGGCTACACCTTC. The V and J genes are TRBV29-1 and TRBJ1-2; no clear D gene. This CDR3 spans 13 amino acids. Germline V lookup: CDR1 SQVTM, CDR2 ANQGSEA. Trimming shortened V by 5 bases and J by 0 bases, and 10 bases separated the two germline ends.

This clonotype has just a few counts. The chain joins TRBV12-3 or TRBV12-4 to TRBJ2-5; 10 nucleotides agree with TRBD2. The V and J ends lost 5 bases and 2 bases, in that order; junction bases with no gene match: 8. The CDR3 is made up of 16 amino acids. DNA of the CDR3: TGTGCCAGCAGTCCCGCCGGGACTAGCGTACAAGAGACCCAGTACTTC. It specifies CASSPAGTSVQETQYF.

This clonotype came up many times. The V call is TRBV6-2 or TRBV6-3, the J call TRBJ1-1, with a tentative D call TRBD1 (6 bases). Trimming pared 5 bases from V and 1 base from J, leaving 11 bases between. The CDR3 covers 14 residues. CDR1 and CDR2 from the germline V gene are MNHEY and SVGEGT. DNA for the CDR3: TGTGCCAGCAGTCCCGACAGGAGGAACACTGAAGCTTTCTTT. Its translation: CASSPDRRNTEAFF.

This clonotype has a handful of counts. CDR3: CASSYTNQPQHF. CDR3 DNA sequence: TGTGCCAGCAGTTACACCAATCAGCCCCAGCATTTT. The genes are TRBV6-2 or TRBV6-3 and TRBJ1-5; no reliable D call. The V end was cut by 2 bases, the J end by 3 bases, with 2 bases between. From germline, CDR1 is MNHEY and CDR2 SVGEGT. The CDR3 is 12 residues long.

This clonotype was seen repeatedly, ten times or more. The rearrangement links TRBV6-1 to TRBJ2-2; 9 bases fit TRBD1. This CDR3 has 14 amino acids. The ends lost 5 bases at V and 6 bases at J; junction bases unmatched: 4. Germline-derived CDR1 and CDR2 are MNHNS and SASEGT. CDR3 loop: CASSRTGEPGELFF. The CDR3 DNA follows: TGTGCCAGCAGTCGGACAGGGGAGCCCGGGGAGCTGTTTTTT.

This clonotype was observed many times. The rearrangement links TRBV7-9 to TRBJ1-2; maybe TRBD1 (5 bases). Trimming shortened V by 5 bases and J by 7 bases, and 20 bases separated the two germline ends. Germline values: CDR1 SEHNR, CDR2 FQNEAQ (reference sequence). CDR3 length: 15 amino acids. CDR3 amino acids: CASSPMRTPTTGYTF. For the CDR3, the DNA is TGTGCCAGCAGCCCCATGCGGACACCGACCACTGGCTACACCTTC.

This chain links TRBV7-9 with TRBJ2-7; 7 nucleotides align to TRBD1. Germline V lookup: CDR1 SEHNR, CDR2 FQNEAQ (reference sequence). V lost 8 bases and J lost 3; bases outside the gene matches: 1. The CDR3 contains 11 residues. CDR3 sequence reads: CASRTGYEQYF. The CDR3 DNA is TGTGCCAGCCGGACAGGCTACGAGCAGTACTTC. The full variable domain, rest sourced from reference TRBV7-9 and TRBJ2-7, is DTGVSQNPRHKITKRGQNVTFRCDPISEHNRLYWYRQTLGQGPEFLTYFQNEAQLEKSRLLSDRFSAERPKGSFSTLEIQRTEQGDSAMYLCASRTGYEQYFGPGTRLTVT.